This T cell receptor (beta chain) emerged from a study of T cell repertoires in cytomegalovirus infection (dated by TCRdb to the late 2010s). Regarding the complete study: The peptide stimulations were aimed at well-studied HLA-B-restricted epitopes as well as recently identified HLA-C-restricted CMV epitopes, whose presentation resists viral immunomodulation. Donor HLA type was relevant to the analysis, as public TCR beta signatures indicated carriage of CMV infection together with the matching HLA type. Study-level results and caveats: In both this cohort and an independent roughly 350-donor cohort, the cumulative frequency of public TCR beta family members distinguished carriers of CMV infection plus the relevant HLA type. The ex vivo response was dominated by HLA-C-restricted CMV-specific TCR beta clonotypes, which also provided the single most frequent clonotype in two of eight donors.

CDR1 and CDR2 are read off the germline V gene as SGHRS and YFSETQ. There are 15 amino acids in the CDR3, from cysteine to phenylalanine inclusive. Only the CDR3 part of the read is kept: 45 bases, read in frame from the first base. In regard to this clonotype: Its cognate antigen has yet to be identified. No per-base quality is available; no much larger clone lies one base away.

The sample was run on an Illumina HiSeq 1500. TCRdb redid the processing of the public reads, applying fastp at Q25 and MiXCR, and retained in-frame beta chains. Merged by CDR3 protein, the rows form single entries marked with the most common genes and DNA. The sample table lists about 830,000 distinct CDR3 sequences, approximately 32% of them with a count of one. The ten most abundant clones make up 9.5% to 15% of the sample. Sample treatment or condition, as interpreted from the label and publication: in vitro stimulation with specific CMV peptide epitopes to enrich CMV-specific T cells. This sequence was found in a human donor in good health (CMV status not recorded). Some clones in this sample may be carry-over from other donors' samples. The sequence is built from TRBV5-1 and TRBJ2-3; D gene: possibly TRBD1, on 6 matching bases. Here the sequenced sample was cultured CD8+ T cells from PBMCs, taken from culture after CMV antigen stimulation. The encoded CDR3 is CTSRGAALSTDTQYF. The DNA is TGCACAAGCAGGGGTGCCGCCCTTAGCACAGATACGCAGTATTTT.